This T cell receptor beta chain was documented in a study of blood T cell repertoires in COVID-19. Study background: There were acute and convalescent COVID-19 samples, and they came from the United States, Italy and Spain. T cells, B-cell-depleted T cells, or PBMCs provided the cDNA or gDNA that served as material.

Sequenced by immunoSEQ multiplex PCR; TCRdb stores in-frame clones only, minus some. The sample lists tens of thousands of clones; roughly 83% were seen once. Source material: peripheral blood. The sequence was collected from a human donor in a cohort sampled during active COVID-19.

The CDR3 is CSVRDSNYGYTF. CDR3 bases: TGCAGCGTGAGGGACAGTAACTATGGCTACACCTTC. This chain connects TRBV29-1 to TRBJ1-2; 7 nucleotides match TRBD1. Trimming took 6 bases from V and 1 from J; bases not matched to a gene: 2. The CDR3 contains 12 residues. CDR1 is SQVTM, CDR2 ANQGSEA, per germline. The full variable domain, completed using reference TRBV29-1 and TRBJ1-2, is SAVISQKPSRDICQRGTSLTIQCQVDSQVTMMFWYRQQPGQSLTLIATANQGSEATYESGFVIDKFPISRPNLTFSTLTVSNMSPEDSSIYLCSVRDSNYGYTFGSGTRLTVV.